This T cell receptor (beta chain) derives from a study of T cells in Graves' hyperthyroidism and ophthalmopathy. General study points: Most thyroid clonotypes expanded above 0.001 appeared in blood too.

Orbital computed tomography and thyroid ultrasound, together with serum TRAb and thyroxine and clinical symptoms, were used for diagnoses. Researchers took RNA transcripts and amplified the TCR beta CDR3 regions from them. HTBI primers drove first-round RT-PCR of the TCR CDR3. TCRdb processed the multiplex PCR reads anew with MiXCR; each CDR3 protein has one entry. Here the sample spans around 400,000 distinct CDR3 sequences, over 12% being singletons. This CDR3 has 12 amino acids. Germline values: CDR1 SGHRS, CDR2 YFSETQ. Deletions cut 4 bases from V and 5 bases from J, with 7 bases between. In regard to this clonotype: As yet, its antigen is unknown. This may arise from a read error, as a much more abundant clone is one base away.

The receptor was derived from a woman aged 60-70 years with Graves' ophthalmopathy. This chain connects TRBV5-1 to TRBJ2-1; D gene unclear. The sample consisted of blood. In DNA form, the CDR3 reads TGCGCCAGCAGCCGAATCCACAATGAGCAGTTCTTC. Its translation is CASSRIHNEQFF.